Below are 20 T cell receptor beta chains sequenced from a single sample in a study of blood T cells in healthy people across ages (dated by TCRdb to about 2015). Receptor libraries were prepared by 5' RACE. The listed sequencing device is Illumina HiSeq 2500. A second PCR of roughly 7 to 12 cycles was run with a J-beta primer mix and a sample-barcoded 5' primer. TCRdb reprocessing: public reads trimmed at Q25 with fastp, clones called with MiXCR, in-frame beta chains kept. Each CDR3 protein appears once, grouped with its most common genes and DNA. The sample table contains about 1.6 million distinct CDR3 sequences; only one count was recorded for 30% to 40% of them. About 11% of the sample is held by the ten biggest clonotypes. The sequencing sample was made of blood. The source of these receptors is a woman in her 30s in good health.

This clonotype was seen a handful of times. CDR3 DNA sequence: TGCGCCAGCAGCTTAGGGACAGGGGGCGGCAAGGCCCTCTACACCTTC. Translated, it gives CASSLGTGGGKALYTF. The gene calls are TRBV5-1 and TRBJ1-2; 12 bases align to TRBD1. Looked up from germline, CDR1 is SGHRS and CDR2 is YFSETQ. V lost 2 bases and J lost 10; bases outside the gene matches: 12. The length of the CDR3 is 16 residues.

Points on this clonotype: Given a much more abundant clone one base away, this may be a read error. V usage is TRBV12-3 or TRBV12-4 and J usage is TRBJ2-3; D is perhaps TRBD1 (6 bases). Deletions cut 4 bases from V and 1 base from J, with 9 bases between. This CDR3 comprises 14 residues. The CDR3 DNA reads as TGTGCCAGCAGTTGCGGACAGCGCACAGATACGCAGTATTTT. Translated: CASSCGQRTDTQYF.

This chain links TRBV7-9 with TRBJ1-1; D call uncertain. V lost 5 bases and J 10 bases, leaving 17 bases between the germline ends. The CDR3 is 13 amino acids. The germline V gene has CDR1 SEHNR and CDR2 FQNEAQ (reference sequence). The CDR3 region is CASSPTESRLAFF. The CDR3 DNA reads TGTGCCAGCAGCCCCACGGAGTCCCGGCTAGCTTTCTTT.

This chain links TRBV12-3 or TRBV12-4 with TRBJ1-2; 9 bases fit TRBD1. The CDR3 is 15 amino acids. J lost 0 bases, V lost 3 bases, and 2 bases had no gene match. The CDR3 protein is CASSFGDRANYGYTF. CDR3 nucleotide sequence: TGTGCCAGCAGTTTCGGGGACAGGGCTAACTATGGCTACACCTTC.

This clonotype showed up just a few times. The chain combines TRBV30 with TRBJ2-7; weak D call: TRBD1 (5 bases). Trimming took off 2 bases at V and 3 bases at J, with 11 bases between the two ends. This CDR3 comprises 13 residues. CDR1 GTSNPN and CDR2 SVGIG come from the germline V gene (reference sequence). The CDR3 is CAWSPGLFYEQYF. In nucleotides, the CDR3 is TGTGCCTGGAGTCCAGGGTTGTTCTACGAGCAGTACTTC.

This clonotype appeared a few times. CDR3 coding DNA: TGTGCCAGCAGCGTAAACCCGACAGGGAGTAACTATGGCTACACCTTC. Translation: CASSVNPTGSNYGYTF. The genes are TRBV9 and TRBJ1-2; the match to TRBD1 covers 7 bases. Losses at the gene ends were 1 base for V and 1 base for J; bases not matched to a gene: 7. Germline values: CDR1 SGDLS, CDR2 YYNGEE. The CDR3 is 16 amino acids. Supplemented by reference TRBV9 and TRBJ1-2, the full variable domain reads DSGVTQTPKHLITATGQRVTLRCSPRSGDLSVYWYQQSLDQGLQFLIQYYNGEERAKGNILERFSAQQFPDLHSELNLSSLELGDSALYFCASSVNPTGSNYGYTFGSGTRLTVV.

There are a few counts of this clonotype. The V and J genes are TRBV5-1 and TRBJ1-1; the D is unclear. V was shortened by 2 bases and J by 1 base, with 12 bases between the two germline ends. Germline CDR1 and CDR2: SGHRS and YFSETQ. CDR3 length: 15 amino acids. The CDR3 region is CASSFGSSGNTEAFF. Written as DNA, the CDR3 is TGCGCCAGCAGCTTCGGATCCAGTGGGAACACTGAAGCTTTCTTT.

The genes are TRBV12-3 or TRBV12-4 and TRBJ2-1; D is ambiguous. The V end was cut by 4 bases, the J end by 3 bases, with 4 bases between. The CDR3 is made up of 12 amino acids. This CDR3 is CASSWIYNEQFF. The CDR3 DNA is TGTGCCAGCAGTTGGATCTACAATGAGCAGTTCTTC.

The V call is TRBV9, the J call TRBJ2-7, with 9 bases that match TRBD1. Germline trimming cut 0 bases from V and 2 bases from J; bases unmatched to any gene: 9. The CDR3 extends over 17 amino acids. Germline CDR1 and CDR2: SGDLS and YYNGEE. The CDR3 DNA reads as TGTGCCAGCAGCGTAGGTTATAGGACAGGGGTCCCCTACGAGCAGTACTTC. This gives the protein CASSVGYRTGVPYEQYF.

This clonotype was detected only a few times. The chain employs TRBV5-6 and TRBJ2-1; D gene ambiguous. The germline CDR1 and CDR2 sequences are SGHDT and YYEEEE. The CDR3 runs to 13 residues. With 4 bases removed from V and 5 bases from J, the gap between germline ends came to 10 bases. The CDR3 is CASSNRPDNEQFF. The DNA for the CDR3 is TGTGCCAGCAGCAACCGACCAGACAATGAGCAGTTCTTC.

This chain connects TRBV9 to TRBJ2-1, with TRBD2 matching 8 bases. Germline V gene sequence: CDR1 SGDLS, CDR2 YYNGEE. CDR3 length: 16 amino acids. V shed 3 bases, J shed 8 bases, and the junction held 13 bases outside the gene matches. The CDR3 protein is CASSGGSAGVIDEQFF. The CDR3, as DNA: TGTGCCAGCAGCGGTGGTTCAGCGGGAGTAATAGATGAGCAGTTCTTC.

A few counts support this clonotype. The chain combines TRBV1 with TRBJ2-1; the table gives TRBD2 as D, unverified against the DNA. TRBV1 is a known pseudogene. The CDR3 is 20 amino acids. Here the CDR3 DNA reads TGCACCAGCAGCCAAGGGCGCCTAGCGGGTGTCGAACTCGCCTACAATGAGCAGTTCTTC. Residues: CTSSQGRLAGVELAYNEQFF.

V is TRBV29-1 and J is TRBJ1-2, with 7 bases identical to TRBD1. The CDR3 spans 12 residues. CDR1 and CDR2 from the germline V gene are SQVTM and ANQGSEA. With V trimmed by 5 bases and J by 5 bases, 5 bases remained unmatched. CDR3 coding DNA: TGCAGCGTTCAGGGGACAGATTATGGCTACACCTTC. This translates into CSVQGTDYGYTF.

This clonotype was detected a few times. V usage is TRBV2 and J usage is TRBJ2-5; TRBD2 matches at 7 bases. The J segment lost 5 bases and the V segment lost 6 bases, leaving 12 bases of the junction unmatched. The CDR3 contains 15 residues. Germline V gene data show CDR1 as SNHLY and CDR2 as FYNNEI. CDR3 nucleotides: TGTGCCAGCAGACTGGACGGCCCGCGGGGGGAGACCCAGTACTTC. It is translated as CASRLDGPRGETQYF.

The chain is built from TRBV7-8 and TRBJ2-6; 8 bases fit TRBD1. V dropped 8 bases and J dropped 3; count of bases not matched to a gene: 18. The CDR3 loop spans 19 amino acids. Germline V gene sequence: CDR1 SGHVS, CDR2 FQNEAQ. The DNA of the CDR3 is TGTGCCAGCTGCGCCGACCGGTACAGGGGGTATGATGGGGCCAACGTCCTGACTTTC. It specifies CASCADRYRGYDGANVLTF.

This clonotype was seen only once. The V and J genes are TRBV4-2 and TRBJ2-2; 8 bases fit TRBD2. The length of the CDR3 is 16 residues. Germline V CDR1 and CDR2: LGHNA, YNFKEQ. Losses at the gene ends were 0 bases for V and 6 bases for J; bases not matched to a gene: 6. As DNA, the CDR3 is TGTGCCAGCAGCCAAGATGCGGGGGGCAAGGCCGGGGAGCTGTTTTTT. Its protein product is CASSQDAGGKAGELFF.

A few counts support this clonotype. The chain couples TRBV30 to TRBJ1-1, with no clear D. Trimming shortened V by 3 bases and J by 3 bases, and 8 bases separated the two germline ends. CDR1 GTSNPN and CDR2 SVGIG come from the germline V gene (reference sequence). The CDR3 runs 12 residues. The CDR3 region has the DNA TGTGCCTGGAGGCGGGCCGACACTGAAGCTTTCTTT. Translation: CAWRRADTEAFF.

The V and J genes are TRBV5-1 and TRBJ2-7; 7 bases map to TRBD1. The CDR3 totals 13 residues. With V trimmed by 4 bases and J by 3 bases, 4 bases remained unmatched. The V gene's germline CDR1 is SGHRS and CDR2 YFSETQ. CDR3 sequence (DNA): TGCGCCAGCAGCATGGGACAGAACTACGAGCAGTACTTC. Amino acid sequence: CASSMGQNYEQYF.

The chain uses TRBV10-2 and TRBJ1-1; 8 nucleotides match TRBD1. Germline V gene data show CDR1 as WSHSY and CDR2 as SAAADI. CDR3 size: 16 residues. The V segment lost 3 bases and the J segment 1 base; nucleotides outside the gene matches: 7. The CDR3 DNA follows: TGCGCCAGCAGTGACCAAAGCGACAGGGGGAACACTGAAGCTTTCTTT. This codes for CASSDQSDRGNTEAFF.

The chain uses TRBV7-8 and TRBJ1-2; D is unclear. The CDR3 spans 14 residues. Germline CDR1 is SGHVS and CDR2 is FQNEAQ. Trimming stripped 1 base from V and 7 bases from J, with 13 bases between. The CDR3 sequence is CASSLEGRPSGYTF. CDR3 DNA sequence: TGTGCCAGCAGCTTAGAGGGCCGCCCCAGTGGCTACACCTTC.